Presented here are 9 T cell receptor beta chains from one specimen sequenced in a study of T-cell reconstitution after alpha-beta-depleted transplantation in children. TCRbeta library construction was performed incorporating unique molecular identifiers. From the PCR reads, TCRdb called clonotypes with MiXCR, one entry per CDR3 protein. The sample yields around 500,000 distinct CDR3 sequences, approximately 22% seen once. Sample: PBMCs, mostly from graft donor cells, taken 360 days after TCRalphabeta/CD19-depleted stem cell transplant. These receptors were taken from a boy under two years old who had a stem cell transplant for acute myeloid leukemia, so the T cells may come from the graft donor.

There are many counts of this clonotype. CDR3 sequence: CATSRDVTDFSYNEQFF. CDR3 sequence (DNA): TGTGCCACCAGCAGAGATGTGACAGACTTCTCCTACAATGAGCAGTTCTTC. The chain carries TRBV15 and TRBJ2-1; D possibly corresponds to TRBD1 (5 bases). The germline gives CDR1 LNHNV, CDR2 YYDKDF (reference sequence). The CDR3 is 17 residues long. The V and J ends lost 0 bases and 0 bases respectively, with 12 bases between them. Combining the CDR3 with reference TRBV15 and TRBJ2-1 gives the whole variable domain DAMVIQNPRYQVTQFGKPVTLSCSQTLNHNVMYWYQQKSSQAPKLLFHYYDKDFNNEADTPDNFQSRRPNTSFCFLDIRSPGLGDTAMYLCATSRDVTDFSYNEQFFGPGTRLTVL.

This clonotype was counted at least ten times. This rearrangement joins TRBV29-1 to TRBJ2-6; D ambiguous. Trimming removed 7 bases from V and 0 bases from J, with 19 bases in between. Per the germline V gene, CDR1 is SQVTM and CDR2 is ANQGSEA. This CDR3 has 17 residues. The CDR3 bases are TGCAGCGCCTGGTCCCCACAAGACGGCTCTGGGGCCAACGTCCTGACTTTC. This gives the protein CSAWSPQDGSGANVLTF.

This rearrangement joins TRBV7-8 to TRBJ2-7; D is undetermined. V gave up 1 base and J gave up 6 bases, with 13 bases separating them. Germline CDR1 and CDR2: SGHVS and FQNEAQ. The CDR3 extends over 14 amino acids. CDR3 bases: TGTGCCAGCAGCTTAGGTCGCTGGCGGAGCGAGCAGTACTTC. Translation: CASSLGRWRSEQYF.

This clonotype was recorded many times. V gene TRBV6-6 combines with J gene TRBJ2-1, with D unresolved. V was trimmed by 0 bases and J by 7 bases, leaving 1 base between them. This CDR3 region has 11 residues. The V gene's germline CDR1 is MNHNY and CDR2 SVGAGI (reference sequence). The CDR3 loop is CASSYSNEQFF. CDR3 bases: TGTGCCAGCAGTTACTCGAATGAGCAGTTCTTC.

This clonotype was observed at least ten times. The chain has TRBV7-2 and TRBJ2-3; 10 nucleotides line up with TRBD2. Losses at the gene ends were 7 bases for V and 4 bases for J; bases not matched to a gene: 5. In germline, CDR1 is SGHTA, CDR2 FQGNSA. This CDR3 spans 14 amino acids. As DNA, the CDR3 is TGTGCCAGCATCCCGGGACTAGCGTCAGATACGCAGTATTTT. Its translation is CASIPGLASDTQYF.

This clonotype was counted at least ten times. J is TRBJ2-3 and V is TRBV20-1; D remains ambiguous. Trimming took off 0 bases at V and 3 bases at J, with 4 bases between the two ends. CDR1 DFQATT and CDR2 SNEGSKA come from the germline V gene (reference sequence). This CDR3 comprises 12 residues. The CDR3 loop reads CSARDPTDTQYF. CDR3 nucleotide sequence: TGCAGTGCTAGAGACCCGACAGATACGCAGTATTTT.

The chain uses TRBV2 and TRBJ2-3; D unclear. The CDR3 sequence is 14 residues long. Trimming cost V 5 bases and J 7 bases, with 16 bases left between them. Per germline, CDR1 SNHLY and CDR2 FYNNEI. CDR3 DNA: TGTGCCAGCAGTCTATCCTTCAGGAGCCATACGCAGTATTTT. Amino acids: CASSLSFRSHTQYF.

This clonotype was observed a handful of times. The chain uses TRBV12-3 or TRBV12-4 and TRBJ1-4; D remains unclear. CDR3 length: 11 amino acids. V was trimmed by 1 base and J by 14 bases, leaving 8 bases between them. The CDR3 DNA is TGTGCCAGCAGTTTAGGTCCATGGCTGTTTTTT. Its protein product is CASSLGPWLFF.

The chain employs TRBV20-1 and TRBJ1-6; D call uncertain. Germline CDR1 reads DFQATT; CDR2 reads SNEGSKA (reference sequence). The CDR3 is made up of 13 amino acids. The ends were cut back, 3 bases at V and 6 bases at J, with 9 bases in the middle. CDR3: CSASLRLNSPLHF. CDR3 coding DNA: TGCAGTGCTAGTCTCAGGCTTAATTCACCCCTCCACTTT.